This T cell receptor (beta chain) was observed in a study of cytomegalovirus exposure and HLA in healthy donors. V lost 3 bases, J lost 4 bases, and 6 bases lay in between. The CDR3 length is 12 residues. Germline V gene data show CDR1 as SEHNR and CDR2 as FQNEAQ (reference sequence). PCR amplification relied on 60 Vbeta primers (plus 13 Jbeta primers). TCRdb keeps only in-frame clones here, not all; method: immunoSEQ multiplex PCR. The sample holds about 100,000 clones, about 79% seen once. The receptor was isolated from a female donor in good health and CMV-seropositive. Sequenced input: PBMCs. The chain combines TRBV7-9 with TRBJ1-1; possibly TRBD1 for D (5 bases). CDR3: CASSLGLTEAFF. In DNA, the CDR3 is TGTGCCAGCAGCTTGGGACTCACTGAAGCTTTCTTT.